This T cell receptor (beta chain) stems from a study of Graves' ophthalmopathy and Graves' hyperthyroidism. This clonotype was picked up many times. Antigen: not known. V lost 6 bases and J lost 0, with 15 bases in between. Germline lookup yields CDR1 MDHEN and CDR2 SYDVKM. The CDR3 has 16 residues. Study-wide findings and caveats: Separation of ophthalmopathy from stable hyperthyroidism was achieved by a 13-signature model, at 85% to 90% sensitivity and under 83% specificity.

Hyperthyroidism counted as stable given no ophthalmopathy within 18 months of follow-up. No donor had other autoimmune disease, uncontrolled infection, pregnancy or lactation. Diagnostic conclusions were grounded in clinical symptoms, serum thyroxine, TRAb, thyroid ultrasound and orbital computed tomography. Amplification of the TCR beta CDR3 regions used RNA transcripts (as template). Second-round multiplex PCR came after a first-round RT-PCR that employed HTBI primers. Via MiXCR, TCRdb re-called the multiplex PCR reads, giving one row per CDR3 protein. The sample includes more than 300,000 distinct CDR3 sequences, 17% of them seen just once.

This sequence originates from an adult woman with stable Graves' hyperthyroidism. This sequence joins TRBV28 and TRBJ2-4, with D uncertain. Sequencing was performed on peripheral blood. The CDR3 DNA reads TGTGCCAGCAGGGGAATCAGGATTCTAGCCAAAAACATTCAGTACTTC. It yields the protein CASRGIRILAKNIQYF.